The 7 T cell receptor beta chains presented below share a single source sample, sequenced in a study of Graves' ophthalmopathy and Graves' hyperthyroidism. Amplification of TCR beta CDR3 regions used RNA transcripts. First-round RT-PCR employed HTBI primers, with a second-round multiplex PCR after it. A single record per CDR3 protein comes from TCRdb applying MiXCR to the multiplex PCR reads. The data show about 410,000 distinct CDR3 sequences, around 17% seen once. The sequenced material came from peripheral blood. Receptors originate from a woman younger than 35 with Graves' ophthalmopathy.

This clonotype was counted between two and nine times. The chain is built from TRBV12-3 or TRBV12-4 and TRBJ1-3; no reliable D call. The V gene lost 4 bases and the J gene lost 2 bases, with 6 bases spanning the gap. The CDR3 spans 13 residues. The CDR3 reads CASSSDTGNTIYF. For the CDR3, the DNA is TGTGCCAGCAGTTCAGACACTGGAAACACCATATATTTT.

The J gene is TRBJ2-4, the V gene TRBV4-2; D tentatively reads TRBD1 or TRBD2 (6 bases each). The length of the CDR3 is 17 residues. Trimming left V 0 bases short and J 0 bases short, with 12 bases between. Germline CDR1 and CDR2: LGHNA and YNFKEQ. CDR3 sequence: CASSQDGGRTAKNIQYF. In DNA, the CDR3 is TGTGCCAGCAGCCAAGACGGGGGCCGGACAGCCAAAAACATTCAGTACTTC.

The chain is built from TRBV20-1 and TRBJ1-2; 9 nucleotides match TRBD1. The junction had 4 bases not matched to a gene; V was cut back by 5 bases and J by 6 bases. The CDR3 extends over 12 amino acids. The germline V gene encodes CDR1 DFQATT and CDR2 SNEGSKA (reference sequence). CDR3 protein: CSAAQGANGYTF. The CDR3 DNA reads as TGCAGTGCTGCACAGGGGGCGAATGGCTACACCTTC.

As to this clonotype: A much larger clone lies a single base off, so this may be a read error. Because the CDR3 is missing its conserved closing phenylalanine or tryptophan, this is likely a read error. V usage is TRBV30 and J usage is TRBJ1-2; maybe TRBD1 (6 bases). The V gene's germline CDR1 is GTSNPN and CDR2 SVGIG (reference sequence). The CDR3 has 14 amino acids. V lost 7 bases and J lost 1, with 16 bases in between. The CDR3 DNA is TGTGCCTCCAGCCGAGGGGGTGGTAACTATGGCTACACCATC. Amino acids: CASSRGGGNYGYTI.

The J gene is TRBJ1-2, the V gene TRBV20-1; D gene ambiguous. CDR1 DFQATT and CDR2 SNEGSKA come from the germline V gene (reference sequence). This CDR3 contains 13 residues. V lost 6 bases and J lost 4, with 15 bases in between. The CDR3 sequence is CSAIGWKSYGYTF. CDR3 DNA sequence: TGCAGTGCAATAGGGTGGAAGAGCTATGGCTACACCTTC.

This clonotype was seen a few times. V is TRBV3-1 and J is TRBJ1-1; no definite D call. V dropped 1 base and J dropped 2 bases, with 8 bases sitting between them. The CDR3 consists of 14 residues. CDR1 is LGHDT, CDR2 YNNKEL, per germline (reference sequence). In nucleotides, the CDR3 is TGTGCCAGCAGCCAAGTCCGGTACAACACTGAAGCTTTCTTT. Translation gives CASSQVRYNTEAFF.

This clonotype was counted at least ten times. CDR3 region: CASSLGGLAGDEQYF. The CDR3 DNA sequence: TGTGCCAGCAGCTTAGGGGGCCTAGCGGGAGACGAGCAGTACTTC. The chain couples TRBV7-2 to TRBJ2-7; 10 nucleotides align to TRBD2. The ends lost 1 base at V and 5 bases at J; junction bases unmatched: 5. CDR1 is SGHTA, CDR2 FQGNSA, per germline. The CDR3 length is 15 residues.